These 27 T cell receptor beta chains originate from one sample sequenced in a study of blood T cells in healthy people across ages. A second PCR, run for roughly 6 to 11 cycles, used a sample-barcoded 5' primer plus a J-beta primer mix. In TCRdb, the 5' RACE reads were re-called with MiXCR into one record per CDR3 protein. The table includes about a million distinct CDR3 sequences, more than 30% detected once. Sequenced: blood. These receptors were obtained from a man aged 18 to 35 in good health.

This clonotype was seen ten or more times. V usage is TRBV7-2 and J usage is TRBJ2-1, with a tentative D call TRBD2 (5 bases). The CDR3 runs 17 residues. Per the germline V gene, CDR1 is SGHTA and CDR2 is FQGNSA. V lost 0 bases to trimming and J lost 1 base, with 13 bases between them. CDR3 protein: CASSLAKRPLSYNEQFF. CDR3 in DNA: TGTGCCAGCAGCTTAGCGAAGCGGCCGCTTTCCTACAATGAGCAGTTCTTC.

Remarks on this clonotype: A clone one base away is much larger, so this may be a read error. The CDR3 protein is CASSLGTATYGYTF. The CDR3 region has the DNA TGCGCCAGCTCCCTAGGGACAGCCACCTATGGCTACACCTTC. V usage is TRBV5-1 and J usage is TRBJ1-2, with 7 positions matching TRBD1. Germline assignment: CDR1 SGHRS and CDR2 YFSETQ. The V gene end was trimmed by 7 bases and the J gene end by 4 bases; junction bases not matched to a gene: 10. This CDR3 contains 14 residues.

This clonotype was counted only a few times. The chain couples TRBV2 to TRBJ1-6; no clear D gene. Trimming removed 7 bases from V and 6 bases from J, with 10 bases in between. CDR3 length equals 13 residues. Germline V gives CDR1 SNHLY, CDR2 FYNNEI. The CDR3 DNA reads as TGTGCCAGCATGGCTCTCCCTAATTCACCCCTCCACTTT. Amino acid sequence: CASMALPNSPLHF. The full variable domain, with the rest looked up from reference TRBV2 and TRBJ1-6, is EPEVTQTPSHQVTQMGQEVILRCVPISNHLYFYWYRQILGQKVEFLVSFYNNEISEKSEIFDDQFSVERPDGSNFTLKIRSTKLEDSAMYFCASMALPNSPLHFGNGTRLTVT.

The chain carries TRBV28 and TRBJ2-3, with 8 nucleotides matching TRBD1. Losses at the gene ends were 6 bases for V and 2 bases for J; bases not matched to a gene: 10. Germline values: CDR1 MDHEN, CDR2 SYDVKM. This CDR3 region has 16 residues. CDR3 in DNA: TGTGCCAGCAGGCCCCTGGACAGGGAGTTCACAGATACGCAGTATTTT. The encoded protein is CASRPLDREFTDTQYF.

As regards this clonotype: At one end the junction does not follow the germline gene, possibly because of a read error. The V and J genes are TRBV12-3 or TRBV12-4 and TRBJ1-1; TRBD1 matches at 8 bases. This CDR3 has 13 residues. Here the CDR3 DNA reads TGTACCAGCAGCCAGGGGGCCGGGGCTGAAGCTTTCTTT. Translating gives CTSSQGAGAEAFF.

This clonotype was observed a handful of times. The chain recombines TRBV7-2 with TRBJ2-5; 8 bases match TRBD2. CDR3 length equals 18 residues. The germline V gene encodes CDR1 SGHTA and CDR2 FQGNSA. The J segment lost 2 bases and the V segment lost 4 bases, leaving 15 bases of the junction unmatched. The CDR3 coding sequence is TGTGCCAGCAGCTCATCCCTTATAGCGGGGCTAAGACAAGAGACCCAGTACTTC. Its translation: CASSSSLIAGLRQETQYF.

This clonotype occurred a few times. This rearrangement joins TRBV7-2 to TRBJ2-1; possibly TRBD1 or TRBD2 for D (6 bases each). Trimming cost V 1 base and J 13 bases, with 17 bases left between them. The CDR3 is made up of 14 amino acids. Germline values: CDR1 SGHTA, CDR2 FQGNSA. Written as DNA, the CDR3 is TGTGCCAGCAGCTTAGTAAGGGGGGAAGAGACCCAGTTCTTC. It encodes CASSLVRGEETQFF.

The chain recombines TRBV18 with TRBJ2-7, with a possible D match to TRBD1 (6 bases). Germline CDR1 is KGHSH and CDR2 is LQKENI. Trimming removed 3 bases at V and 5 bases at J, with 8 bases between. CDR3 size: 12 residues. In DNA form, the CDR3 reads TGTGCCAGCTCACCCCGGACAGACGAGCAGTACTTC. It codes for CASSPRTDEQYF.

J is TRBJ1-5 and V is TRBV20-1; possible D gene TRBD1, 6 bases. Germline V gene lookup returns CDR1 DFQATT and CDR2 SNEGSKA (reference sequence). The CDR3 runs to 12 residues. V was pared by 4 bases and J by 5 bases, with 9 bases between. The CDR3 bases are TGCAGTGCTACTAACAGGGATCAGCCCCAGCATTTT. Its translation: CSATNRDQPQHF.

This clonotype turned up a few times. The V and J genes are TRBV4-3 and TRBJ1-1; perhaps TRBD1 as D (6 bases). There are 14 residues in the CDR3. Trimming took 3 bases from V and 4 from J, leaving 12 bases between them. CDR1 is LGHNA and CDR2 is YSLEER in the germline V gene. The CDR3 DNA reads TGCGCCAGCAGCCAGGTAACAGGGCCCACTGAAGCTTTCTTT. Protein product: CASSQVTGPTEAFF.

The chain links TRBV4-2 to TRBJ1-2, with unresolved D. Germline loops: CDR1 LGHNA, CDR2 YNFKEQ. The CDR3 extends over 10 amino acids. The CDR3 sequence is CGTLNYGYTF. In nucleotides, the CDR3 is TGTGGTACCCTAAACTATGGCTACACCTTC.

This chain's CDR3 is CASSVGGRTAENIQYF. CDR3 in DNA: TGTGCCAGCAGCGTAGGGGGTAGAACTGCCGAAAACATTCAGTACTTC. The rearrangement links TRBV9 to TRBJ2-4, with unresolved D. CDR1 and CDR2 from the germline V gene are SGDLS and YYNGEE. The CDR3 is made up of 16 amino acids. V was cut by 0 bases and J by 5 bases, with 15 bases left in between.

This chain uses TRBV20-1 with TRBJ2-4; D may be TRBD2 (5 bases). The V and J ends lost 6 bases and 8 bases respectively, with 8 bases between them. Germline CDR1 is DFQATT and CDR2 is SNEGSKA (reference sequence). This CDR3 is 10 amino acids long. CDR3 in DNA: TGCAGTGCGCAGAGGGACATTCAGTACTTC. Translated: CSAQRDIQYF.

The CDR3 bases are TGTGCCAGCAGTTTCGGACAGAACACCCCGAACAATGAGCAGTTCTTC. It specifies CASSFGQNTPNNEQFF. The chain couples TRBV6-5 to TRBJ2-1; D perhaps matches TRBD1 (6 bases). Germline V gene sequence: CDR1 MNHEY, CDR2 SVGAGI. This CDR3 is built from 16 residues. The V end lost 4 bases, the J end lost 5 bases, and 18 bases lay between the germline ends.

The chain carries TRBV2 and TRBJ2-4; the D gene is possibly TRBD1 (5 bases). The CDR3 has 15 amino acids. Germline V gives CDR1 SNHLY, CDR2 FYNNEI. V was cut by 4 bases and J by 7 bases, with 17 bases left in between. The CDR3 here is CASSVEGAQRNIQYF. The CDR3 DNA reads TGTGCCAGCAGTGTGGAAGGGGCCCAAAGGAACATTCAGTACTTC.

This clonotype was seen only a few times. The chain carries TRBV15 and TRBJ1-5; D might be TRBD1 (5 bases). CDR1 is LNHNV and CDR2 is YYDKDF in the germline V gene (reference sequence). V shed 2 bases and J shed 3 bases, with 17 bases lying between them. CDR3 size: 17 residues. The CDR3 region is CATSRPSGGSNNQPQHF. The CDR3 nucleotides are TGTGCCACCAGCAGACCTAGCGGGGGGTCGAACAATCAGCCCCAGCATTTT.

This clonotype was seen just once. The chain has TRBV10-3 and TRBJ1-2; D gene uncertain. CDR1 is ENHRY and CDR2 is SYGVKD in the germline V gene. Trimming took off 0 bases at V and 4 bases at J, with 6 bases between the two ends. The CDR3 spans 13 residues. The CDR3 DNA follows: TGTGCCATCAGTGAGTCTCCAACCTATGGCTACACCTTC. Translation gives CAISESPTYGYTF.

This clonotype was recorded a few times. V is TRBV28 and J is TRBJ1-3, with TRBD1 as a possible D gene (5 bases). The germline V gene has CDR1 MDHEN and CDR2 SYDVKM. This CDR3 spans 15 amino acids. The ends were cut back, 10 bases at V and 0 bases at J, with 16 bases in the middle. The CDR3 loop reads CANTPGLDSGNTIYF. CDR3 DNA sequence: TGTGCCAACACACCGGGACTAGACTCTGGAAACACCATATATTTT.

This chain uses TRBV29-1 with TRBJ2-5; D possibly corresponds to TRBD1 (5 bases). The length of the CDR3 is 12 residues. Germline values: CDR1 SQVTM, CDR2 ANQGSEA. Trimming removed 2 bases from V and 4 bases from J, with 8 bases in between. CDR3 DNA: TGCAGCGTTGAATACCAGGGAGAGACCCAGTACTTC. Protein product: CSVEYQGETQYF.

This clonotype was counted only a few times. The chain combines TRBV5-1 with TRBJ2-7; maybe TRBD1 (6 bases). This CDR3 has 14 residues. The V gene lost 4 bases and the J gene lost 2 bases, with 13 bases spanning the gap. The germline gives CDR1 SGHRS, CDR2 YFSETQ. CDR3 DNA: TGCGCCAGCAGCGTGGAAGGGGGAACCTACGAGCAGTACTTC. Translated: CASSVEGGTYEQYF.

The V call is TRBV7-2, the J call TRBJ1-3; D call uncertain. The CDR3 length is 13 residues. Germline CDR1 is SGHTA and CDR2 is FQGNSA. The germline V and J ends were trimmed by 6 bases and 4 bases, with 10 bases remaining between them. CDR3 coding DNA: TGTGCCAGCAGGGAGATAGGGGGAAACACCATATATTTT. Protein product: CASREIGGNTIYF.

There are a few counts of this clonotype. V is TRBV11-3 and J is TRBJ2-1; maybe TRBD2 (6 bases). Germline CDR1 and CDR2: SGHNT and YENEEA. Trimming left V 0 bases short and J 10 bases short, with 13 bases between. The length of the CDR3 is 14 residues. The CDR3 sequence: CASSLDPRREEQFF. Written as DNA, the CDR3 is TGTGCCAGCAGCTTAGACCCCAGGAGGGAGGAGCAGTTCTTC.

The table lists this clonotype with a few counts. This rearrangement joins TRBV7-2 to TRBJ1-2; no clear D. The germline gives CDR1 SGHTA, CDR2 FQGNSA. This CDR3 has 15 amino acids. V was pared by 0 bases and J by 2 bases, with 10 bases between. CDR3 region: CASSLARLTNYGYTF. The CDR3 nucleotides read TGTGCCAGCAGCTTAGCCCGACTAACAAACTATGGCTACACCTTC.

This clonotype was counted only a few times. The chain uses TRBV6-5 and TRBJ1-1; TRBD1 matches 8 bases. Germline V CDR1 and CDR2: MNHEY, SVGAGI. The CDR3 contains 13 residues. After removal of 5 bases from V and 4 bases from J, the junction contained 3 bases not matched to a gene. CDR3 amino acids: CASSRTGTTEAFF. In DNA form, the CDR3 reads TGTGCCAGCAGTAGGACAGGGACCACTGAAGCTTTCTTT.

This clonotype was picked up a small number of times. The chain carries TRBV30 and TRBJ1-2; the match to TRBD1 covers 7 bases. This CDR3 comprises 16 residues. The germline gives CDR1 GTSNPN, CDR2 SVGIG (reference sequence). V shed 2 bases, J shed 2 bases, and the junction held 11 bases outside the gene matches. DNA of the CDR3: TGTGCCTGGAGTCCCCTAATTTTGACAGGGAACTATGGCTACACCTTC. This sequence encodes CAWSPLILTGNYGYTF.

The chain is built from TRBV25-1 and TRBJ1-6; TRBD1 is a possible D gene (5 bases). CDR1 is MGHDK and CDR2 is SYGVNS in the germline V gene. The V end lost 4 bases, the J end lost 14 bases, and 15 bases lay between the germline ends. This CDR3 has 13 residues. The chain's CDR3 is CASSGDGTRALHF. CDR3 nucleotides: TGTGCCAGCAGTGGGGACGGGACGAGGGCCCTCCACTTT.

This clonotype has just one count. The germline gene is not matched at one end of the junction; a read error may be the cause. CDR3 in DNA: TGTGCTAGCAGCCTCACCCCAGGGTCCCAAGAGACCCCGTACTTC. Protein product: CASSLTPGSQETPYF. This sequence joins TRBV7-7 and TRBJ2-5, with D tentatively TRBD1 (5 bases). Germline CDR1 is SSHAT and CDR2 is FNYEAQ (reference sequence). The CDR3 is 15 amino acids.